The rows below give T cell receptor beta chains drawn from one sample of a study of T cells after yellow fever vaccination. TCRdb passed the 5' RACE reads through MiXCR, listing each CDR3 protein once. The sample includes 500,000 to 650,000 distinct CDR3 sequences, roughly 13% of them seen just once. The sequencing used PBMCs, collected on the day of the yellow fever booster vaccination. The receptors originated from a man under 40 who received the YFV17D yellow fever vaccine. CDR3s include the opening cysteine and the closing phenylalanine or tryptophan.

V gene	CDR3 protein
TRBV24-1	CATSDGSHSGQFF
TRBV20-1	CSARTNPQETQYF
TRBV28	CASSLTSVGGYTF
TRBV7-9	CASSFAQFLTF
TRBV12-3/TRBV12-4	CASRWTSGSYEQYF
TRBV7-6	CASSPASSGSRETQYF
TRBV29-1	CSVGTVISRETQYF
TRBV5-1	CASSSSPIGLDNEQFF
TRBV28	CASSPPTTGNEQFF
TRBV11-2	CASSLRSGGTGNTIYF
TRBV5-1	CASSDGFDLRNTEAFF
TRBV12-3/TRBV12-4	CASSNGLAGDTQYF
TRBV15	CATSILRGDRANNEQFF
TRBV12-3/TRBV12-4	CASSSSERQGIQYF
TRBV5-1	CASSLLTGRVSGELFF
TRBV7-2	CASQRDRPYEQYF
TRBV27	CASSLIGGRAKDEQFF
TRBV9	CASSPRATGMNTEAFF
TRBV20-1	CSAEGGTSGHTDTQYF
TRBV5-1	CASSSEGGNTEAFF
TRBV19	CASSIAGGSWYNEQFF
TRBV20-1	CSTRQAGVEKLFF
TRBV7-9	CASRGSGGGEQYF
TRBV12-3/TRBV12-4	CASSLVQGTDTQYF
TRBV28	CASRRAGAGFSSYEQYF
TRBV20-1	CSAKSDTSNQPQHF
TRBV5-1	CASSSLDFQETQYF
TRBV5-4	CASSLPGDWTEAFF
TRBV9	CASSEYSLGGAYNEQFF
TRBV7-2	CASSSAGVITTEAFF
TRBV18	CASSPIGTAQETQYF
TRBV5-1	CASSLAEYSGELFF
TRBV11-3	CASSLEGGSTYEQYF
TRBV10-3	CAISLSEEYEQYF
TRBV7-2	CASSFGNGRTDTQYF
TRBV24-1	CATSAGTDTQYF
TRBV20-1	CSATRGNSPLHF
TRBV7-2	CASSSTGTSNTGELFF
TRBV15	CATSRDRGGTGGAEQYF
TRBV10-3	CAISLGTGTSEQYF
TRBV20-1	CSARVRWGQGNTGELFF
TRBV20-1	CSARGRTGANTEAFF
TRBV19	CASSIGASYEQYF
TRBV6-5	CASGQNYEQYF
TRBV4-3	CASSQEGGRGTEAFF
TRBV6-5	CASSYFRTGGYDEQFF
TRBV20-1	CSAMPGTSGSYEQYF
TRBV20-1	CSAPRLAVSNEQFF
TRBV10-2	CASSDGTGDSNQPQHF